These T cell receptor beta chains were read from a single sample in a study of blood T cell repertoires in COVID-19. Some clones are missing from TCRdb's copy, which holds only in-frame ones; the method was immunoSEQ multiplex PCR. The sample yields roughly 220,000 clones, about nine tenths seen once. Input material: PBMCs or T cells enriched from blood (not recorded which). These receptors were taken from a woman in her twenties or thirties who had recovered from COVID-19. Both conserved end residues are part of each CDR3. A D gene is named only where the DNA matches it firmly. Not all rows give a size; the values are once, few, many and, for expanded clones, a class.

clone_size,v_call,d_call,j_call,cdr3_nt,cdr3_aa
NA,TRBV9,TRBD1,TRBJ2-7,TGTGCCAGCAGCCCCCGGACAGGCGCTCCTTCTCCCTACGAGCAGTACTTC,CASSPRTGAPSPYEQYF
NA,TRBV4-2,TRBD1,TRBJ2-1,TGTGCCAGCAGCCAAGATCAGGGGGCGTTCGGGCACAATGAGCAGTTCTTC,CASSQDQGAFGHNEQFF
NA,TRBV5-8,TRBD1,TRBJ1-2,TGTGCCAGCAGCTTGGAGCCCACAGGGGGCGCCTTCTATGGCTACACCTTC,CASSLEPTGGAFYGYTF
many,TRBV6-5,NA,TRBJ1-6,TGTGCCAGCAGTTACTATAGCTCCTATAATTCACCCCTCCACTTT,CASSYYSSYNSPLHF
NA,TRBV12-3/TRBV12-4,NA,TRBJ1-2,TGTGCCAGCAGTTTTCCGGGGGGTGGCTACACCTTC,CASSFPGGGYTF
NA,TRBV7-9,NA,TRBJ1-2,TGTGCCAGCAGCCCGGAGCTGGGCGGGGGCTACACCTTC,CASSPELGGGYTF
NA,TRBV19,NA,TRBJ1-5,TGTGCCAGTAGCCAGACTTCCAATCAGCCCCAGCATTTT,CASSQTSNQPQHF
NA,TRBV7-3,TRBD1,TRBJ2-2,TGTGCCAGCAGCCACGGACAGGGATGGACCGGGGAGCTGTTTTTT,CASSHGQGWTGELFF
NA,TRBV27,NA,TRBJ1-5,TGTGCCAGCAGAGACACTGTCAATCAGCCCCAGCATTTT,CASRDTVNQPQHF
NA,TRBV9,NA,TRBJ1-5,TGTGCCAGCTCTAGAGGGGGGGGCAATCAGCCCCAGCATTTT,CASSRGGGNQPQHF
NA,TRBV19,NA,TRBJ1-1,TGTGCCAGTAGTATTCCGGACACGGGGGTATACACTGAAGCTTTCTTT,CASSIPDTGVYTEAFF
NA,TRBV11-2,NA,TRBJ2-5,TGTGCCAGCAGCAGAAACCGGGGACAAGAGACCCAGTACTTC,CASSRNRGQETQYF
NA,TRBV7-6,TRBD2,TRBJ2-5,TGTGCCAGCAGCACGCCCACCGGATCTCCGACGGACGGGGGGGAAGAGACCCAGTACTTC,CASSTPTGSPTDGGEETQYF
NA,TRBV9,NA,TRBJ2-5,TGTGCCAGCAGCGTAGGGGACACAGGGAAAGGAGAGACCCAGTACTTC,CASSVGDTGKGETQYF
NA,TRBV9,NA,TRBJ1-6,TGTGCCAGCAGCGTGGGGCGCGTCTCCTTTTCACCCCTCCACTTT,CASSVGRVSFSPLHF
NA,TRBV5-5,NA,TRBJ1-2,TGTGCCAGCAGCTCCTCCTTGCAGGGGAGAGGCTACACCTTC,CASSSSLQGRGYTF
NA,TRBV4-2,TRBD2,TRBJ2-1,TGTGCCAGCAGCCAAGACAGCGGGGGGGACAATGAGCAGTTCTTC,CASSQDSGGDNEQFF
NA,TRBV29-1,TRBD1,TRBJ2-7,TGCAGCGTAATGACAGGGGGGTCCTACGAGCAGTACTTC,CSVMTGGSYEQYF
NA,TRBV19,NA,TRBJ1-1,TGTGCCAGTAGTATCCGTTATTCCCTAGCCAACACTGAAGCTTTCTTT,CASSIRYSLANTEAFF
NA,TRBV7-9,NA,TRBJ2-7,TGTGCCAGCAGCGAAAGCGCCTACGAGCAGTACTTC,CASSESAYEQYF
NA,TRBV5-1,NA,TRBJ1-5,TGCGCCAGCAGCTTCGGGGGGGACCCCAATCAGCCCCAGCATTTT,CASSFGGDPNQPQHF
NA,TRBV7-2,NA,TRBJ1-1,TGTGCCAGCAGTTTTCAGGGGAACACTGAAGCTTTCTTT,CASSFQGNTEAFF
NA,TRBV12-3/TRBV12-4,NA,TRBJ2-5,TGTGCCAGCACCGGGTGGGAGCAAGAGACCCAGTACTTC,CASTGWEQETQYF
NA,TRBV19,NA,TRBJ1-1,TGTGCCAGTAGTATAATAAACACTGAAGCTTTCTTT,CASSIINTEAFF
NA,TRBV6-5,NA,TRBJ2-7,TGTGCCAGCAGTTACTCGGCGGATCACTACGAGCAGTACTTC,CASSYSADHYEQYF
NA,TRBV23-1,TRBD1,TRBJ1-1,TGCGCCAGCAGTCGATTACAGGGGATGAACACTGAAGCTTTCTTT,CASSRLQGMNTEAFF
NA,TRBV12-3/TRBV12-4,NA,TRBJ1-4,TGTGCCAGCAGCACAGAACAGGCGGAAAAACTGTTTTTT,CASSTEQAEKLFF
NA,TRBV5-4,NA,TRBJ2-5,TGTGCCAGCAGCTTGGATCAGGGGTGGAAGACCCAGTACTTC,CASSLDQGWKTQYF
once,TRBV7-2,NA,TRBJ2-5,TGTGCCAGCAGATCACAGTTGGAGACCCAGTACTTC,CASRSQLETQYF
NA,TRBV20-1,NA,TRBJ1-1,TGCAGTGCTAGTCCGGGGAACACTGAAGCTTTCTTT,CSASPGNTEAFF
NA,TRBV7-9,NA,TRBJ2-3,TGTGCCAGTGAGGGTGTCACAGATACGCAGTATTTT,CASEGVTDTQYF
NA,TRBV2,NA,TRBJ1-1,TGTGCCAGCAGTGTCGGGGGCACTGAAGCTTTCTTT,CASSVGGTEAFF
NA,TRBV9,NA,TRBJ1-2,TGTGCCAGCAGCGCTTCTGCCCAACTCTATGGCTACACCTTC,CASSASAQLYGYTF